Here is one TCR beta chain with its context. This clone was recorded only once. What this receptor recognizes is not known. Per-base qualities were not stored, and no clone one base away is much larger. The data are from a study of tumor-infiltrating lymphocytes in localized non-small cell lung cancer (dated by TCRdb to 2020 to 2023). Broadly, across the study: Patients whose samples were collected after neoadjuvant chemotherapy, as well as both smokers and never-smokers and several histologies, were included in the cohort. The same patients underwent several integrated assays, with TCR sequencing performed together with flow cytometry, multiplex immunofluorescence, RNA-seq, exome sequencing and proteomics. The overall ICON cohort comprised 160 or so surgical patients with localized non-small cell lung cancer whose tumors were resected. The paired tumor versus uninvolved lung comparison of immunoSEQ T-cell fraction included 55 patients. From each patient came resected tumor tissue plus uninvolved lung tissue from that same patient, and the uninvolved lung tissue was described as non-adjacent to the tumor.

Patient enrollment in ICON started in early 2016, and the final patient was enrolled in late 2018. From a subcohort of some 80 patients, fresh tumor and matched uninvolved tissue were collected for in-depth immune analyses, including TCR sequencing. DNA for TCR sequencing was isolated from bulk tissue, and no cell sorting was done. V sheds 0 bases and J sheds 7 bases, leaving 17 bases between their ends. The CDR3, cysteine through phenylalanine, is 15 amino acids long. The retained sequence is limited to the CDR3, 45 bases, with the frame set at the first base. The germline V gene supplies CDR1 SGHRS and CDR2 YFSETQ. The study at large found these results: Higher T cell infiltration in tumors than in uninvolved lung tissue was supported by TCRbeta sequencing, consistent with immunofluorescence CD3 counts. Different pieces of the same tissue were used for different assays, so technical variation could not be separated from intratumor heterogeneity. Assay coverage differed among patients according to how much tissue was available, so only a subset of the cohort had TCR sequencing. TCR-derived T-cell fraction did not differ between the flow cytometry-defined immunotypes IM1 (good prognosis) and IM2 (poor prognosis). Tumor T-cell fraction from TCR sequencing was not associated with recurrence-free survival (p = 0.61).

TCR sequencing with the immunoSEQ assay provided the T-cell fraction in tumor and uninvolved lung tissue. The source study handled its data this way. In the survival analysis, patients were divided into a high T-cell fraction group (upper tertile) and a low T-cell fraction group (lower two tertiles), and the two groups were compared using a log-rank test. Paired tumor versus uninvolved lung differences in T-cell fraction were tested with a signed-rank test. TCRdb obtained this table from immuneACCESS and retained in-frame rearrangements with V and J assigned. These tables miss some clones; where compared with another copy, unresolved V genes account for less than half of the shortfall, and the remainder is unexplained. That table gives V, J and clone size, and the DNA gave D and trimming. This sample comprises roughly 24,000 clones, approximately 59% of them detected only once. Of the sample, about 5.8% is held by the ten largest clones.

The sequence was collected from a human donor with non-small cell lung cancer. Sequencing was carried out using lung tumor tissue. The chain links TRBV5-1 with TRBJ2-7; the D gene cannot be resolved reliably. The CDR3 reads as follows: CASSLGQIFLPEQYF. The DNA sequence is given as TGCGCCAGCAGCTTGGGTCAGATTTTCCTCCCGGAGCAGTACTTC.